These T cell receptor beta chains were read from a single sample in a study of patients and donors after allogeneic stem cell transplantation. One entry per CDR3 protein, called by TCRdb with MiXCR from the RT-PCR reads. In the table there are approximately 200,000 distinct CDR3 sequences, 41% of which are singletons. Sequenced input: blood, either unsorted or a sorted T cell fraction (not recorded which). The receptors shown here come from a human donor who was either an allogeneic HSCT recipient or a stem cell or donor lymphocyte infusion donor (not recorded which). It is not recorded whose cells these are; they may come from a transplant donor. CDR3s leave out the opening cysteine and the closing phenylalanine or tryptophan. D genes are given only for firm matches.

d_gene	v_gene	CDR3aa
-	TRBV12-3/TRBV12-4	ASSFQAGTPDTQY
-	TRBV12-3/TRBV12-4	ASIGGNTEAF
-	TRBV12-3/TRBV12-4	ASTLGDEQY
-	TRBV24-1	ATSDRNEKLF
TRBD2	TRBV3-1	ASSSQDSGSSYNEQF
-	TRBV4-3	ASSQDYGTRTYNEQF
TRBD1	TRBV11-2	ASSLDRQGAWTGELF
TRBD1	TRBV12-3/TRBV12-4	ASSLAHSGGDTQY
TRBD1	TRBV6-5	ASSFTGQGYGYT
-	TRBV20-1	SAKRRVYGYT
-	TRBV12-3/TRBV12-4	ASTPGSFYEQY
-	TRBV7-2	ASSLVFNTDTQY
TRBD1	TRBV20-1	SASSPTGLDNQPQH
-	TRBV12-3/TRBV12-4	ASSPGGRYYGYT
TRBD1	TRBV7-2	ASSLEGARNSPLH
TRBD1	TRBV12-3/TRBV12-4	ASRRTGVGAQH
-	TRBV21-1	ASSKVGPKDRDGYT
-	TRBV6-5	ASSYSPLATSF
-	TRBV12-3/TRBV12-4	ASSFDRRKLF
-	TRBV5-1	ASSWDRLTSGAGEEF
-	TRBV13	ASSFGGTYNEQF
TRBD2	TRBV5-5	ASSLGLAGGLSNIQY
-	TRBV3-1	ASSQRLTPTSGEQY
-	TRBV4-3	ASSQDLAARYNEQF
TRBD1	TRBV18	ASSPPGQGLNEAF
-	TRBV7-9	ASSPHLQERAF
TRBD1	TRBV7-9	ASSWAAQGATPDNEQF
TRBD2	TRBV12-3/TRBV12-4	ASSPIAGGVYEQY
TRBD1	TRBV7-9	ASSSGQLNTEAF
-	TRBV28	ATTGGSSNQPQH
-	TRBV28	ASSPRITEAF
-	TRBV28	ASSPHMGYT
-	TRBV6-6	ASSPLDKGGYT
TRBD2	TRBV11-3	ASSSGTSGSYNEQF
-	TRBV7-9	ASSPPGRFYEQY
TRBD1	TRBV6-6	ASSSQGAHSGELF
TRBD1	TRBV20-1	SARDRGRGYGYT
-	TRBV28	ASSLDRAYGYT
-	TRBV20-1	SARVASSCNEQF
-	TRBV24-1	ATSAGIIYNEQF
-	TRBV5-1	ASSPQGDGYT
-	TRBV12-3/TRBV12-4	ASSLARSRGGYT
-	TRBV4-3	ASTSFLGAGELF
TRBD2	TRBV6-6	ASMRASGRTGELF
-	TRBV6-1	ATGGNGNEKLF
TRBD2	TRBV2	ASGLLAVNEQF
-	TRBV6-5	ASSYSRTGNQPQH
-	TRBV10-2	ASRTRGRDTQY
-	TRBV12-3/TRBV12-4	ASSTGPARGREKLF